This is a list of T cell receptor beta chains from one sample in a study of blood T cell repertoires in COVID-19. TCRdb's table, derived via immunoSEQ multiplex PCR, lists solely in-frame clones and lacks some. The profile shows about 170,000 clones, around 81% of them singletons. Sequenced sample: peripheral blood. The receptors come from a man aged 65 to 85 with active or convalescent COVID-19. Both conserved end residues are trimmed from each CDR3. The order of the fields is V gene, J gene, CDR3 protein.

TRBV19	TRBJ2-5	ASSMAGKYQETQY
TRBV7-2	TRBJ2-7	ASSTQGAYYEQY
TRBV5-1	TRBJ2-6	ASSSGQGSHGANVLT
TRBV28	TRBJ1-3	ASSLRWGTGNTIY
TRBV10-1	TRBJ2-5	ASPGQHLWETQY
TRBV6-5	TRBJ1-1	ASTRTGEAF
TRBV9	TRBJ1-6	ASTGSYNSPLH
TRBV6-6	TRBJ2-7	ASSVGDEQY
TRBV4-1	TRBJ1-5	ASSQDLNRAQPQH
TRBV7-8	TRBJ1-5	ASSFSGEKPQH
TRBV9	TRBJ1-2	ASSKLYARALEGYT
TRBV19	TRBJ2-1	AAGSYNEQF
TRBV12-3/TRBV12-4	TRBJ1-1	ASRGQGRTEAF
TRBV5-1	TRBJ1-4	ASSRAGESEKLF
TRBV9	TRBJ1-1	ASSPNLSTEAF
TRBV25-1	TRBJ2-1	ASSESWAITANEQF
TRBV5-4	TRBJ1-2	ASSLTGAAYGYT
TRBV2	TRBJ1-1	ASSDPREVNTEAF
TRBV11-2	TRBJ2-5	ASSPGDSTEETQY
TRBV6-2/TRBV6-3	TRBJ1-5	ASSNRQGPGSHSNQPQH
TRBV2	TRBJ1-1	ASQTGTEMNTEAF
TRBV5-5	TRBJ1-1	ASIVGVNTEAF
TRBV6-1	TRBJ1-2	ASSDGRGNYGYT
TRBV10-3	TRBJ2-1	AISESMTSGLNEQF
TRBV30	TRBJ2-1	ALQGAGYNEQF
TRBV6-5	TRBJ1-2	ASSYSRGGSVGYT
TRBV19	TRBJ1-5	ASSIRQGASNQPQH
TRBV5-1	TRBJ1-2	ASSSGGTGGWYGYT
TRBV11-2	TRBJ2-1	ASSLTDSALYNEQF
TRBV5-1	TRBJ1-2	ASSLVAGGNYGYT
TRBV5-6	TRBJ2-2	ASSSGRTGELF
TRBV6-5	TRBJ1-2	ASSYRGGTTYDYT
TRBV7-2	TRBJ2-2	ASSLQTNTGELF
TRBV27	TRBJ1-3	ASSSTSSMFPIY
TRBV27	TRBJ2-7	ASSLLAGTTYEQY
TRBV28	TRBJ2-7	ASSSPGAVSYEQY
TRBV18	TRBJ2-7	ASSRWTSGTSYEQY
TRBV20-1	TRBJ2-7	SARVYYEQY
TRBV28	TRBJ1-2	AIPEGAGRYGYT
TRBV10-3	TRBJ1-1	AISDRPGTEAF
TRBV28	TRBJ2-1	ASSSPLAGVLNEQF
TRBV7-2	TRBJ2-6	ASTSGGGANVLT
TRBV11-2	TRBJ2-4	ASSWDTTRSSIQY
TRBV11-2	TRBJ1-2	ASSPNRGRGGYT
TRBV7-6	TRBJ1-2	ASSEGTGASNYGYT
TRBV10-3	TRBJ2-7	AISGGTGVSYEQY
TRBV15	TRBJ2-5	ATSRGPGTGRVTQY
TRBV15	TRBJ1-4	ATSRDRVTNEKLF
TRBV9	TRBJ2-7	ASSRRQDYTYEQY
TRBV11-2	TRBJ1-1	ASRALGTGETEAF
TRBV28	TRBJ2-1	ASSLPSNEQF
TRBV11-2	TRBJ1-1	ASSLLRGGSAEAF
TRBV29-1	TRBJ2-7	SASGTGTYEQY
TRBV5-6	TRBJ1-6	ASSLGTGDSPLH
TRBV19	TRBJ1-1	ASTRTGGAGTEAF
TRBV6-2/TRBV6-3	TRBJ2-3	ASSYGGTDTQY
TRBV7-8	TRBJ2-7	ASSPQTVEQY
TRBV6-2/TRBV6-3	TRBJ1-1	ASSLRTDVNTEAF